The entry below gives a single T cell receptor beta chain sequence along with its context. The sample comes from a study of blood T cell repertoires in COVID-19. Study details: Some COVID-19 samples were acute and others convalescent; all came from the United States, Italy and Spain. Sample material is recorded as cDNA or gDNA derived from T cells, B-cell-depleted T cells, or PBMCs.

How the authors handled the data: Reference gene primer amplification gave estimated nucleated cell counts. Profiling relied on immunoSEQ multiplex PCR, and the TCRdb table lists in-frame clones only, not all of them. That table is the source of V, J and clone size, and D and trimming were worked out from the DNA. The sample has 250,000 to 350,000 clones, 84% seen once. V trimming: 7 bases; J trimming: 6 bases; junction bases outside the gene matches: 5. This CDR3 contains 13 residues. The germline V gene has CDR1 MNHEY and CDR2 SVGAGI. During active infection, Seattle patients enrolled and were then monitored through disease.

The sample comprised peripheral blood. The rearrangement links TRBV6-5 to TRBJ2-2; 7 bases fit TRBD2. The receptor's source is a human donor with COVID-19, enrolled during active disease. The donor label of this sample is uncertain. The DNA for the CDR3 is TGTGCCAGCAAGACTAGCCGGGCCGGGGAGCTGTTTTTT. It specifies CASKTSRAGELFF.